This TCR beta chain was documented in a study of T cells in women clearing cervical HPV infection. Study-wide results and limits: TRBV6-7 abundance was lower in cases than controls (approximately 0.1% versus 0.17%).

In regard to this clone: The antigen remains undetermined. The read comes to an end 3 residues before the CDR3 does, leaving the germline J gene to fill in the end.

Profiled with immunoSEQ multiplex PCR; TCRdb holds only in-frame clones, not every one. The listing contains some 40,000 clones. Germline V CDR1 and CDR2: DFQATT, SNEGSKA (reference sequence). CDR3 length equals 14 residues. Deletions cut 6 bases from V and 0 bases from J, with 15 bases between. Sequences were obtained from blood buffy coat. This sequence originates from a woman aged 18-70 years with a cervical HPV16 infection that either progressed to CIN3+ or cleared (not recorded which). This chain uses TRBV20-1 with TRBJ2-7; TRBD2 might be the D (6 bases). CDR3 loop: CSAGDSLSSYEQYF. The covered CDR3 bases are TGCAGTGCCGGGGACTCGCTAAGCTCCTACGAG.